This TCR beta chain originates from a study of blood T cell repertoires in COVID-19. Study information: The United States, Italy and Spain provided the acute and convalescent COVID-19 samples. PBMCs, B-cell-depleted T cells, or T cells were the source of the cDNA or gDNA that made up the material.

Germline CDR1 LNHDA, CDR2 SQIVND (reference sequence). Trimming cost V 6 bases and J 10 bases; bases outside gene matches: 7. CDR3 length: 14 residues. Original methodology: The assay estimated nucleated cells by amplifying reference gene primers. Here immunoSEQ multiplex PCR was the method, and the copy in TCRdb shows in-frame clones only, minus some. D and trimming come from the DNA, and the V and J calls and clone size come from that table. This sample carries about 250,000 clones, 88% of them seen once, and the ten largest clones take 5% to 6.5%. The TCR originated in a woman in her twenties or thirties with COVID-19, enrolled during active disease. The chain carries TRBV19 and TRBJ1-6; 9 bases fit TRBD1. The sequencing sample was made of peripheral blood. CDR3 bases: TGTGCCAGTAGAAGACAGGGGGGCATGTCACCCCTCCACTTT. Translation: CASRRQGGMSPLHF. Supplemented by reference TRBV19 and TRBJ1-6, the full variable domain reads DGGITQSPKYLFRKEGQNVTLSCEQNLNHDAMYWYRQDPGQGLRLIYYSQIVNDFQKGDIAEGYSVSREKKESFPLTVTSAQKNPTAFYLCASRRQGGMSPLHFGNGTRLTVT.